Sequencing of this T cell receptor beta chain was carried out in a study of Graves' ophthalmopathy and Graves' hyperthyroidism. Amplified TCR beta CDR3 regions were obtained using RNA transcripts as template. The first round was an RT-PCR with HTBI primers, and the second round was a multiplex PCR. MiXCR was run by TCRdb on the multiplex PCR reads, yielding one entry per CDR3 protein. This sample has more than 300,000 distinct CDR3 sequences, with 15% found just once. This clonotype was recorded at least ten times. CDR1 SGHAT and CDR2 FQNNGV come from the germline V gene. CDR3 length equals 14 residues. With 3 bases removed from V and 6 bases from J, the gap between germline ends came to 14 bases. No donor had other autoimmune disease, uncontrolled infection, pregnancy or lactation. It was on clinical symptoms, serum thyroxine, TRAb, thyroid ultrasound and orbital computed tomography that diagnosis relied.

The clonotype was recovered from a woman aged 18-35 years with stable Graves' hyperthyroidism. Sequences were obtained from peripheral blood. J is TRBJ1-1 and V is TRBV11-2; D is unresolved. CDR3 in amino acids: CASSFIWGTAEAFF. The CDR3 nucleotides are TGTGCCAGCAGCTTTATCTGGGGAACGGCTGAAGCTTTCTTT.